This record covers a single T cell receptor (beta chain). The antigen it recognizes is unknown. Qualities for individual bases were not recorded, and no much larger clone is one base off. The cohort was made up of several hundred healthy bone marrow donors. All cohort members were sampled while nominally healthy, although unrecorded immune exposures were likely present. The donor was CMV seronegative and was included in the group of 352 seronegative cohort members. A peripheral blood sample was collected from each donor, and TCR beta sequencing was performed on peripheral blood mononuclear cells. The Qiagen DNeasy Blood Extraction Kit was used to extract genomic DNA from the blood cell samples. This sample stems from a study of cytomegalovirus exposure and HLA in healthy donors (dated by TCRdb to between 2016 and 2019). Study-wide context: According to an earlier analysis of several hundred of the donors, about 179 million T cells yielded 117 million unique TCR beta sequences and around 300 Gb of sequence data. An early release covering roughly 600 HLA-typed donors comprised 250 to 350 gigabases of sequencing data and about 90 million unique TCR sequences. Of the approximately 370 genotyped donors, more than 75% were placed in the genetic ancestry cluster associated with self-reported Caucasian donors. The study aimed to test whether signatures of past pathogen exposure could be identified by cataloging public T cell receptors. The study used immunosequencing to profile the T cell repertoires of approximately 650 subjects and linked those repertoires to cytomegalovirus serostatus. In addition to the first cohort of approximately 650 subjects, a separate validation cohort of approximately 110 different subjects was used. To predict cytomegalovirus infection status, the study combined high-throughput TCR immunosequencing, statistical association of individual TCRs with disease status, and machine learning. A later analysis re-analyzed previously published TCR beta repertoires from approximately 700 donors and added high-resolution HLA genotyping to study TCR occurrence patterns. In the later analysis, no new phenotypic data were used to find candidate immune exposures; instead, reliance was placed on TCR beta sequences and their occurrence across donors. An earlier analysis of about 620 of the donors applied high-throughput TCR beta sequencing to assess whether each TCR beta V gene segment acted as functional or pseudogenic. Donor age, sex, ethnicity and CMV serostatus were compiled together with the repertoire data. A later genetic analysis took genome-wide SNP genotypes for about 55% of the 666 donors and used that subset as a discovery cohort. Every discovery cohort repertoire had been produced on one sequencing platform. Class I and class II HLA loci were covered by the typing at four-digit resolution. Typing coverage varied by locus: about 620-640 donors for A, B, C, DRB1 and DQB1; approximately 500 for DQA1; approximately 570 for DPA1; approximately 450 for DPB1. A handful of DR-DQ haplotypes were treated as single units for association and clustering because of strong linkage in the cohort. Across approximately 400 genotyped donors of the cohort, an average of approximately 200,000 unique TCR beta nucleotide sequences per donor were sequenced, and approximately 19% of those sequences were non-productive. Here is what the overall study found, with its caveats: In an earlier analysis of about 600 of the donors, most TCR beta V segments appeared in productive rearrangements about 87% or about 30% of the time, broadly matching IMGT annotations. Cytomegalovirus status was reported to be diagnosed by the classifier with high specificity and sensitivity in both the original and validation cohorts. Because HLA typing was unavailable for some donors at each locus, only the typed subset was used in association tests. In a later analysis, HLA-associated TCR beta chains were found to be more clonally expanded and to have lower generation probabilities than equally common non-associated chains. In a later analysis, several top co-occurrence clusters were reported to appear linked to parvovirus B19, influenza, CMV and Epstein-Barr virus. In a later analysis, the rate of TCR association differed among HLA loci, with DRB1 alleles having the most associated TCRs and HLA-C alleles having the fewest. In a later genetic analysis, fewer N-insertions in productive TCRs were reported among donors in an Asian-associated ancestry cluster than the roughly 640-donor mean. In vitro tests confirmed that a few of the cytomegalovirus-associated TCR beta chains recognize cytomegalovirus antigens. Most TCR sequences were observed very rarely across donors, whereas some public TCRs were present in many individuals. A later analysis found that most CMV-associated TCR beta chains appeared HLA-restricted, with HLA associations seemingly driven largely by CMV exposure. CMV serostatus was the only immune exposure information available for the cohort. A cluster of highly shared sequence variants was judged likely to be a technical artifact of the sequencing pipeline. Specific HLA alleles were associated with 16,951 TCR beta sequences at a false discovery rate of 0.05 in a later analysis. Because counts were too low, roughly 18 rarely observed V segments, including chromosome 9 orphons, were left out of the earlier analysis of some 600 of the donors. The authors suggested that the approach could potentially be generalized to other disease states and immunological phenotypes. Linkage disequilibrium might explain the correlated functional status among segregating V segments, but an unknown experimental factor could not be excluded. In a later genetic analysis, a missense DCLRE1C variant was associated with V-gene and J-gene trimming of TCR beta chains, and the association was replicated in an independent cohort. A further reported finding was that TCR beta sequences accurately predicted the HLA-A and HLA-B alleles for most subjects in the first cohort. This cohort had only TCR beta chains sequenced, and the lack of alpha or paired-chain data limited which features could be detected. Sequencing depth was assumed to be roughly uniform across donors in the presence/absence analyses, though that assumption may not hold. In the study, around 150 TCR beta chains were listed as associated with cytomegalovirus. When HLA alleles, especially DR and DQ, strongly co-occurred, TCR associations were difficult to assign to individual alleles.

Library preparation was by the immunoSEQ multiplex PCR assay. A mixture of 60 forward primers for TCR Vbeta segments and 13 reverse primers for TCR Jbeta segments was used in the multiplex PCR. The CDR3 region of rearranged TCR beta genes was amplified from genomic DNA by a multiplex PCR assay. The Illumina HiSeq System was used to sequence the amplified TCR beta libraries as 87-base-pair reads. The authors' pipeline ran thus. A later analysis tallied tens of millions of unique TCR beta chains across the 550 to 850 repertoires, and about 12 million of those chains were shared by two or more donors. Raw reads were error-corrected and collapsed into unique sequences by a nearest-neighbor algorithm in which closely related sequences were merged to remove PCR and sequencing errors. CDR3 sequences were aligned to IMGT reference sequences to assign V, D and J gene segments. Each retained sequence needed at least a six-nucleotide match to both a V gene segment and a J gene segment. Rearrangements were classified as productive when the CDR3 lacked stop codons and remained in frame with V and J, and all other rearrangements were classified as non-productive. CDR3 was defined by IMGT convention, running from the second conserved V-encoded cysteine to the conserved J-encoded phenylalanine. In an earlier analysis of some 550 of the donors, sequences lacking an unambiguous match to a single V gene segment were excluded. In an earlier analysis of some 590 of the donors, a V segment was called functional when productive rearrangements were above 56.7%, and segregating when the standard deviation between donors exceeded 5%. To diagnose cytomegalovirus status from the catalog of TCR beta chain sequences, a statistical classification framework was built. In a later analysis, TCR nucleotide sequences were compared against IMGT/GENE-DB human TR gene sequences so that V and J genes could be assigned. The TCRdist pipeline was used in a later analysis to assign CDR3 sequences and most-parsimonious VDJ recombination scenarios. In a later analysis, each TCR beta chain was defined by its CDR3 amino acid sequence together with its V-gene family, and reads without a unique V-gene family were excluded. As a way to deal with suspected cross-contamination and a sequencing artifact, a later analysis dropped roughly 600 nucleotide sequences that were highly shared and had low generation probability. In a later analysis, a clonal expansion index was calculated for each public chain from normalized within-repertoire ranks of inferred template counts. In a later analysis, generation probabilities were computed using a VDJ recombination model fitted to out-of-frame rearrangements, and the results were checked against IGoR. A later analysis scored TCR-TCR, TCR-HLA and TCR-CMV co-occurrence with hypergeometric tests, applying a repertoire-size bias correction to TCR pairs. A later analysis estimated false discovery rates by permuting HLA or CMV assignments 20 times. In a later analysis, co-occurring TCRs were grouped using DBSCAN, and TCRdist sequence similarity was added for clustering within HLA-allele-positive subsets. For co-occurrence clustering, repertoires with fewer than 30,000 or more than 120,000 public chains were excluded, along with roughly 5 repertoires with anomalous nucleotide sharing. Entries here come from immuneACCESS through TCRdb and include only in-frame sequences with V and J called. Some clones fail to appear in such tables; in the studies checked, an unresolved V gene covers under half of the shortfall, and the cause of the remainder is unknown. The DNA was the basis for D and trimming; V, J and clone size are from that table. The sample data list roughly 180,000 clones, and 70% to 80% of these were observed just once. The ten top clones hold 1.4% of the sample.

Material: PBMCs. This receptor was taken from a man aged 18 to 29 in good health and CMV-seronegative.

The DNA sequence is TGTGCCAGCAGCTTGCGCACCACCCTGAATGTTGCAGATACGCAGTATTTT. Its amino acids are CASSLRTTLNVADTQYF. This chain is built from TRBV7-9 and TRBJ2-3; the D gene remains uncertain. Sequences SEHNR (CDR1) and FQNEAQ (CDR2) are obtained from the germline V gene (reference sequence). From the cysteine through the phenylalanine, the CDR3 covers 17 amino acids. Of the read, only the CDR3 DNA is kept; its 51 bases are in frame from base 1. V drops 3 bases and J drops 4 bases, leaving 20 bases in between. Outside the CDR3, residues come from the reference TRBV7-9 and TRBJ2-3 proteins, so the full variable domain is: DTGVSQNPRHKITKRGQNVTFRCDPISEHNRLYWYRQTLGQGPEFLTYFQNEAQLEKSRLLSDRFSAERPKGSFSTLEIQRTEQGDSAMYLCASSLRTTLNVADTQYFGPGTRLTVL.